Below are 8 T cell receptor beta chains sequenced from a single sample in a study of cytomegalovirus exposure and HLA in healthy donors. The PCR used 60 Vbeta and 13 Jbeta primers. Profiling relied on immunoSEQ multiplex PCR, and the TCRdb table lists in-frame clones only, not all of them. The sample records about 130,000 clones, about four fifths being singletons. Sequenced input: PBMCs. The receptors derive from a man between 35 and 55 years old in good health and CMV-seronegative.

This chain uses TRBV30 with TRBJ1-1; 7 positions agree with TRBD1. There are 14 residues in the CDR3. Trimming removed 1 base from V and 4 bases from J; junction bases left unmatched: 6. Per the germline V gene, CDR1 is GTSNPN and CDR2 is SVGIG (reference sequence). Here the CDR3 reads CAWSETGCITEAFF. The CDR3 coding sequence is TGTGCCTGGAGTGAGACAGGGTGCATCACTGAAGCTTTCTTT.

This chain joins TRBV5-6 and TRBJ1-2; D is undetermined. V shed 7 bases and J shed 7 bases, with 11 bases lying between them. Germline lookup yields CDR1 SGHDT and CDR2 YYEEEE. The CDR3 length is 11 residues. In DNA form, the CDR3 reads TGTGCCAGCGCTCGGGGAGGTGGCTACACCTTC. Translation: CASARGGGYTF. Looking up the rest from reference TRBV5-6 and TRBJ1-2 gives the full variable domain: DAGVTQSPTHLIKTRGQQVTLRCSPKSGHDTVSWYQQALGQGPQFIFQYYEEEERQRGNFPDRFSGHQFPNYSSELNVNALLLGDSALYLCASARGGGYTFGSGTRLTVV.

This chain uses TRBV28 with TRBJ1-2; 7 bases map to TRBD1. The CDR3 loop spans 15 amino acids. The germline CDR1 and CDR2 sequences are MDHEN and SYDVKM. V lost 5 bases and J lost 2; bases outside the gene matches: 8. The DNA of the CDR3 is TGTGCCAGCAGTCCCCGACAGGGTATGAACTATGGCTACACCTTC. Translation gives CASSPRQGMNYGYTF.

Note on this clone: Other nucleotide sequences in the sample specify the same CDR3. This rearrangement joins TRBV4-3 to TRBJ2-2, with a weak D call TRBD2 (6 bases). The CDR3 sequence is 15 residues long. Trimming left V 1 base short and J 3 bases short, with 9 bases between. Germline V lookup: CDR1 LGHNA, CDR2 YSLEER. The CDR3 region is CASSQGRGYTGELFF. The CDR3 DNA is TGCGCCAGCAGCCAAGGTCGGGGGTACACCGGGGAGCTGTTTTTT.

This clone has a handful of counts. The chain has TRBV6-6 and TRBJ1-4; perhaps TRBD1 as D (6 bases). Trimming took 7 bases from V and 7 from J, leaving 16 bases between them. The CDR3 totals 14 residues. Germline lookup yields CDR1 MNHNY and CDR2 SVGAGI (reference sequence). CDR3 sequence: CASTPGGGFEKLFF. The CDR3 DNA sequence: TGTGCCAGCACTCCGGGCGGGGGCTTTGAAAAACTGTTTTTT.

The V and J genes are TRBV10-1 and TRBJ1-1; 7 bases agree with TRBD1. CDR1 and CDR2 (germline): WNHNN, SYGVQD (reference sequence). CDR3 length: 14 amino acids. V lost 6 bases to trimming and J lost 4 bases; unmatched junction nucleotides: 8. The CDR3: CASRLDRPRTEAFF. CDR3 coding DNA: TGCGCCAGCAGACTGGACAGGCCCCGCACTGAAGCTTTCTTT.

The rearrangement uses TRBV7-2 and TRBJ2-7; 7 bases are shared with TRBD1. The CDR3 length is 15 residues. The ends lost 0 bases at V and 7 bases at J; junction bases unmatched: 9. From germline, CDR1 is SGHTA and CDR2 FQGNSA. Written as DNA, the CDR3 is TGTGCCAGCAGCTTAGCAGTAAGCAGGGGGTATGAGCAGTACTTC. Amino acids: CASSLAVSRGYEQYF.

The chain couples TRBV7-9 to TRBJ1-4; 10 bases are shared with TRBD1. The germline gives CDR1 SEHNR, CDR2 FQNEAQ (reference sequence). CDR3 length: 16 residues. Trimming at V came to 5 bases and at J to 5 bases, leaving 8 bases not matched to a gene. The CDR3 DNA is TGTGCCAGCAGCGAATTGACAGGGGGCGGGAATGAAAAACTGTTTTTT. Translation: CASSELTGGGNEKLFF.